This passage covers 22 T cell receptor beta chains from one sample sequenced in a study of T cells in Graves' hyperthyroidism and ophthalmopathy. The CDR3 regions of TCR beta were amplified from RNA transcripts. A first-round RT-PCR of the TCR CDR3 used the HTBI primer set. TCRdb reprocessed the multiplex PCR reads via MiXCR and lists one record per CDR3 protein. The repertoire consists of hundreds of thousands of distinct CDR3 sequences, with roughly 15% occurring once and the leading ten covering under 15%. Sequenced material: blood. Source of these receptors: a woman aged 50 to 65 with Graves' ophthalmopathy.

This clonotype was observed at least ten times. This chain connects TRBV28 to TRBJ2-7, with TRBD1 matching over 8 bases. Germline V gene lookup returns CDR1 MDHEN and CDR2 SYDVKM. The V gene end was trimmed by 9 bases and the J gene end by 5 bases; junction bases not matched to a gene: 9. The CDR3 totals 13 residues. CDR3 in amino acids: CASIGTGRHEQYF. The CDR3 bases are TGTGCCAGTATTGGGACAGGCCGCCACGAGCAGTACTTC.

This clonotype was counted ten times or more. This rearrangement joins TRBV3-1 to TRBJ1-1, with a possible D match to TRBD1 (6 bases). With 1 base removed from V and 5 bases from J, the gap between germline ends came to 14 bases. This CDR3 has 15 residues. The germline V gene has CDR1 LGHDT and CDR2 YNNKEL (reference sequence). The CDR3 DNA follows: TGTGCCAGCAGCCAAGGAGTCACCAGGGGAACTGAAGCTTTCTTT. Translating it yields CASSQGVTRGTEAFF. Supplemented by reference TRBV3-1 and TRBJ1-1, the full variable domain reads DTAVSQTPKYLVTQMGNDKSIKCEQNLGHDTMYWYKQDSKKFLKIMFSYNNKELIINETVPNRFSPKSPDKAHLNLHINSLELGDSAVYFCASSQGVTRGTEAFFGQGTRLTVV.

This clonotype was counted at least ten times. CDR3 sequence (DNA): TGTGCCTGGGAGGGCTCTGGGGCCAACGTCCTGACTTTC. Translated: CAWEGSGANVLTF. The chain has TRBV30 and TRBJ2-6; the D gene is possibly TRBD2 (5 bases). V dropped 5 bases and J dropped 0 bases, with 5 bases sitting between them. Germline-derived CDR1 and CDR2 are GTSNPN and SVGIG (reference sequence). The CDR3 is 13 amino acids.

This clonotype has ten or more counts. This sequence joins TRBV7-8 and TRBJ2-7; 10 positions match TRBD2. V shed 4 bases and J 6 bases; nucleotides not matched to a gene: 9. CDR3 size: 15 residues. Per the germline V gene, CDR1 is SGHVS and CDR2 is FQNEAQ. CDR3 bases: TGTGCCAGCAGCTCTAAAGCGGGAGGGCCGTTCGAGCAGTACTTC. As protein: CASSSKAGGPFEQYF.

J is TRBJ2-5 and V is TRBV12-5, with D unresolved. CDR3 size: 13 residues. Germline V gene sequence: CDR1 LGHNT, CDR2 FRNRAP. The V end was cut by 6 bases, the J end by 4 bases, with 12 bases between. In DNA form, the CDR3 reads TGTGCTAGTGGCCACCCCGACGGAGAGACCCAGTACTTC. Translating it yields CASGHPDGETQYF.

This clonotype occurred a few times. Germline is not matched at one junction end, which may reflect a read error. Here the CDR3 reads CASSLIYTRELFF. Here the CDR3 DNA reads TGTGCCAGCAGCTTAATCTACACCAGGGAGCTGTTTTTT. This chain uses TRBV7-6 with TRBJ2-2; D uncertain. From germline, CDR1 is SGHVS and CDR2 FNYEAQ. The CDR3 loop spans 13 amino acids.

This clonotype showed up many times. CDR3 in amino acids: CASSQQPEGTTEAFF. For the CDR3, the DNA is TGTGCCAGCAGCCAACAACCGGAGGGGACCACTGAAGCTTTCTTT. The chain combines TRBV3-1 with TRBJ1-1; possible D gene TRBD1, 5 bases. The germline CDR1 and CDR2 sequences are LGHDT and YNNKEL (reference sequence). Trimming stripped 2 bases from V and 4 bases from J, with 14 bases between. The CDR3 loop spans 15 amino acids.

This chain uses TRBV13 with TRBJ1-1; TRBD1 matches 8 bases. Germline V gene data show CDR1 as PRHDT and CDR2 as FYEKMQ (reference sequence). CDR3 length: 16 residues. The V segment lost 0 bases and the J segment 2 bases; nucleotides outside the gene matches: 5. CDR3 loop: CASSLGGTGLNTEAFF. The CDR3 bases are TGTGCCAGCAGCTTAGGGGGGACAGGACTTAACACTGAAGCTTTCTTT. The full variable domain, completed using reference TRBV13 and TRBJ1-1, is AAGVIQSPRHLIKEKRETATLKCYPIPRHDTVYWYQQGPGQDPQFLISFYEKMQSDKGSIPDRFSAQQFSDYHSELNMSSLELGDSALYFCASSLGGTGLNTEAFFGQGTRLTVV.

At least ten counts were recorded for this clonotype. The chain uses TRBV27 and TRBJ2-1; TRBD2 agrees at 8 bases. Germline lookup yields CDR1 MNHEY and CDR2 SMNVEV (reference sequence). The V segment lost 3 bases and the J segment 0 bases; nucleotides outside the gene matches: 4. The CDR3 runs 16 residues. CDR3 residues: CASSFLSGSSYNEQFF. The CDR3 nucleotides read TGTGCCAGCAGTTTTCTCAGCGGGAGCTCCTACAATGAGCAGTTCTTC.

This clonotype was found many times. This chain uses TRBV29-1 with TRBJ1-1; 10 positions match TRBD1. Germline V gene lookup returns CDR1 SQVTM and CDR2 ANQGSEA. Trimming cost V 6 bases and J 0 bases; bases outside gene matches: 4. There are 14 residues in the CDR3. CDR3 coding DNA: TGCAGCGTGCGGACAGGGGGATTGAACACTGAAGCTTTCTTT. The encoded protein is CSVRTGGLNTEAFF.

This clonotype has ten or more counts. The chain recombines TRBV7-9 with TRBJ2-7; D might be TRBD2 (6 bases). With 4 bases removed from V and 0 bases from J, the gap between germline ends came to 13 bases. The CDR3 consists of 15 residues. The V gene's germline CDR1 is SEHNR and CDR2 FQNEAQ (reference sequence). Here the CDR3 DNA reads TGTGCCAGCAGCTCCATTAGCGGAAGCTCCTACGAGCAGTACTTC. It yields the protein CASSSISGSSYEQYF.

The sample holds many counts of this clonotype. The V gene is TRBV3-1, the J gene TRBJ1-2; 7 nucleotides agree with TRBD1. The CDR3 extends over 16 amino acids. The J segment lost 1 base and the V segment lost 4 bases, leaving 9 bases of the junction unmatched. The germline V gene encodes CDR1 LGHDT and CDR2 YNNKEL (reference sequence). The DNA of the CDR3 is TGTGCCAGCAGCCTAAGAGGGACAGAGCATAACTATGGCTACACCTTC. Translating it yields CASSLRGTEHNYGYTF. Combining the CDR3 with reference TRBV3-1 and TRBJ1-2 gives the whole variable domain DTAVSQTPKYLVTQMGNDKSIKCEQNLGHDTMYWYKQDSKKFLKIMFSYNNKELIINETVPNRFSPKSPDKAHLNLHINSLELGDSAVYFCASSLRGTEHNYGYTFGSGTRLTVV.

Ten or more counts support this clonotype. This chain uses TRBV3-1 with TRBJ2-7, with D hard to call. Trimming took 1 base from V and 3 from J, leaving 7 bases between them. The CDR3 consists of 13 residues. Germline V gene data show CDR1 as LGHDT and CDR2 as YNNKEL (reference sequence). The CDR3 sequence is CASSQVANYEQYF. Written as DNA, the CDR3 is TGTGCCAGCAGCCAAGTTGCCAACTACGAGCAGTACTTC.

This clonotype occurred many times. This CDR3 is CASSLAPVGSGGYEQYF. The DNA for the CDR3 is TGTGCCAGCAGCTTAGCCCCCGTGGGTAGCGGGGGCTACGAGCAGTACTTC. The chain recombines TRBV7-2 with TRBJ2-7, with 9 bases aligning to TRBD2. Looked up from germline, CDR1 is SGHTA and CDR2 is FQGNSA. This CDR3 has 17 amino acids. Trimming at V came to 0 bases and at J to 3 bases, leaving 9 bases not matched to a gene.

At least ten counts were recorded for this clonotype. The genes are TRBV5-6 and TRBJ2-1, with 10 bases that match TRBD2. The V gene end was trimmed by 3 bases and the J gene end by 3 bases; junction bases not matched to a gene: 9. The CDR3 has 17 residues. Germline CDR1 and CDR2: SGHDT and YYEEEE. The CDR3 DNA reads as TGTGCCAGCAGCTACCGGACTAGCGGAGACTTCTACAATGAGCAGTTCTTC. Translating gives CASSYRTSGDFYNEQFF.

The chain employs TRBV7-2 and TRBJ1-5; 8 nucleotides align to TRBD1. This CDR3 contains 14 residues. Germline V CDR1 and CDR2: SGHTA, FQGNSA. Trimming cost V 7 bases and J 5 bases; bases outside gene matches: 7. The CDR3 protein is CASNLDRVYQPQHF. The CDR3 DNA reads TGTGCCAGCAACTTGGACAGGGTTTATCAGCCCCAGCATTTT.

The chain links TRBV6-1 to TRBJ2-6; TRBD1 might be the D (5 bases). Trimming shortened V by 2 bases and J by 0 bases, and 11 bases separated the two germline ends. Germline loops: CDR1 MNHNS, CDR2 SASEGT. This CDR3 region has 17 residues. CDR3 in amino acids: CASSEKGDSSGANVLTF. CDR3 in DNA: TGTGCCAGCAGTGAAAAAGGGGATAGCTCTGGGGCCAACGTCCTGACTTTC.

The chain employs TRBV29-1 and TRBJ2-7, with 13 bases that match TRBD2. V trimming: 7 bases; J trimming: 4 bases; junction bases outside the gene matches: 13. Germline CDR1 reads SQVTM; CDR2 reads ANQGSEA. The CDR3 contains 16 residues. The CDR3 bases are TGCAGCGCCACCGGGACTAGCGGGACTCGATGGTACGAGCAGTACTTC. This codes for CSATGTSGTRWYEQYF.

This clonotype was detected many times. The V gene is TRBV12-3 or TRBV12-4, the J gene TRBJ2-7, with a possible D match to TRBD1 (5 bases). This CDR3 spans 16 amino acids. Trimming took off 2 bases at V and 0 bases at J, with 14 bases between the two ends. The CDR3 DNA follows: TGTGCCAGCAGTTTAAGTTCCAGGGCTAGCTCCTACGAGCAGTACTTC. This sequence encodes CASSLSSRASSYEQYF.

In this sample, this clonotype turned up many times. This sequence joins TRBV5-1 and TRBJ2-3, with TRBD2 identical over 8 bases. The germline CDR1 and CDR2 sequences are SGHRS and YFSETQ. V lost 3 bases to trimming and J lost 2 bases; unmatched junction nucleotides: 5. The CDR3 is 15 residues long. The CDR3 DNA reads TGCGCCAGCAGCTCCTGGACTAGCCCCACAGATACGCAGTATTTT. Translating gives CASSSWTSPTDTQYF.

The genes are TRBV6-1 and TRBJ1-1, with D tentatively TRBD1 (5 bases). The CDR3 sequence is 17 residues long. In germline, CDR1 is MNHNS, CDR2 SASEGT. Trimming took off 4 bases at V and 1 base at J, with 19 bases between the two ends. This CDR3 reads CASSGSPLGVGNTEAFF. Here the CDR3 DNA reads TGTGCCAGCAGTGGTTCCCCTTTAGGGGTTGGGAACACTGAAGCTTTCTTT.

This clonotype was counted at least ten times. The chain carries TRBV27 and TRBJ2-4; D unclear. The CDR3 spans 15 residues. The ends were cut back, 2 bases at V and 0 bases at J, with 8 bases in the middle. The V gene's germline CDR1 is MNHEY and CDR2 SMNVEV (reference sequence). The DNA for the CDR3 is TGTGCCAGCAGTTTAACGAGTTTAGCCAAAAACATTCAGTACTTC. The encoded protein is CASSLTSLAKNIQYF.